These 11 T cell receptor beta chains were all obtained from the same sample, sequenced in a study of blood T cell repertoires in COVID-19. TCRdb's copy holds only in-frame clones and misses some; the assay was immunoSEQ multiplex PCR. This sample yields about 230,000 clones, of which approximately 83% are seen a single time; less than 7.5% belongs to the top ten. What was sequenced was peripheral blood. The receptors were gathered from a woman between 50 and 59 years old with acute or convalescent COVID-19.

The CDR3 sequence is CASREVAGPAYEQYF. CDR3 nucleotide sequence: TGTGCCAGCAGGGAGGTGGCTGGACCTGCCTACGAGCAGTACTTC. The chain employs TRBV7-2 and TRBJ2-7, with a possible D match to TRBD2 (5 bases). V was clipped by 6 bases and J by 2 bases, with 17 bases between them. There are 15 residues in the CDR3. From germline, CDR1 is SGHTA and CDR2 FQGNSA. Based on the CDR3 plus reference TRBV7-2 and TRBJ2-7, the full variable domain is GAGVSQSPSNKVTEKGKDVELRCDPISGHTALYWYRQSLGQGLEFLIYFQGNSAPDKSGLPSDRFSAERTGGSVSTLTIQRTQQEDSAVYLCASREVAGPAYEQYFGPGTRLTVT.

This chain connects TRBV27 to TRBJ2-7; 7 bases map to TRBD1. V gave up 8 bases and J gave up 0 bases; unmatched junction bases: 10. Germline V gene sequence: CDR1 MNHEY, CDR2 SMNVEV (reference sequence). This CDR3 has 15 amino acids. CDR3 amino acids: CASQARGKSSYEQYF. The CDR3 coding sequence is TGTGCCAGCCAAGCCAGGGGGAAAAGCTCCTACGAGCAGTACTTC.

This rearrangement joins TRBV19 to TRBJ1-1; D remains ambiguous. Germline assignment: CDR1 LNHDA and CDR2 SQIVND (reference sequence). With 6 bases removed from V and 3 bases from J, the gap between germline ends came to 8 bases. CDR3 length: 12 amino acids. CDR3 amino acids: CASRSGHTEAFF. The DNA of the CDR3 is TGTGCCAGTAGATCTGGGCACACTGAAGCTTTCTTT.

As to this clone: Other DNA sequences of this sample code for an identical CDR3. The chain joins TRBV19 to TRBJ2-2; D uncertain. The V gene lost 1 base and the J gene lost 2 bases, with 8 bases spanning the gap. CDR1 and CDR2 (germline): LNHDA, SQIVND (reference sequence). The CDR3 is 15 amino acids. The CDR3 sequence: CASSIGQSNTGELFF. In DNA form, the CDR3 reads TGTGCCAGTAGTATAGGCCAGTCCAACACCGGGGAGCTGTTTTTT.

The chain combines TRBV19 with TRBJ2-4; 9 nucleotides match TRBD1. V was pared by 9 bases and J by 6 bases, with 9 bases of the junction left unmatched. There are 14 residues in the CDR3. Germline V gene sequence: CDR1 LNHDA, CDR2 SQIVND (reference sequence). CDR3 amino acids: CARWDRAAGNIQYF. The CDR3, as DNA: TGTGCCAGGTGGGACAGGGCGGCGGGAAACATTCAGTACTTC.

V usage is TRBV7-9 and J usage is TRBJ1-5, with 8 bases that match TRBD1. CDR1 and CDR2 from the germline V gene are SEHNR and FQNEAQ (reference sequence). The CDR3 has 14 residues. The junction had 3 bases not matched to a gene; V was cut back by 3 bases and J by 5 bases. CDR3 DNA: TGTGCCAGCAGCTTCGGACAGGGAGATCAGCCCCAGCATTTT. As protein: CASSFGQGDQPQHF.

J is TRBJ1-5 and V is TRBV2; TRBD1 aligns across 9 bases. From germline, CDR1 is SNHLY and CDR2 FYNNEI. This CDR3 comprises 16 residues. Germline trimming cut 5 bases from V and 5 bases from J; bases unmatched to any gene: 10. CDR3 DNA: TGTGCCAGCAGTAATACCGGGACAGGGTATGATCAGCCCCAGCATTTT. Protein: CASSNTGTGYDQPQHF.

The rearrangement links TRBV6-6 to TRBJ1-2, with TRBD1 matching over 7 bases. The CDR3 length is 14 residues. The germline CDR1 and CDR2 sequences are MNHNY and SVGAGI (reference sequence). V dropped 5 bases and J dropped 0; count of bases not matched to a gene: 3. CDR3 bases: TGTGCCAGCAGTATCGGGACAGCTAACTATGGCTACACCTTC. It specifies CASSIGTANYGYTF.

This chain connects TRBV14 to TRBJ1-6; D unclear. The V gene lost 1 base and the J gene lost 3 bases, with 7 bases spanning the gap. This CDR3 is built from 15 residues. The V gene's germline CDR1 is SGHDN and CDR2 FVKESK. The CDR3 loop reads CASSQGLLYNSPLHF. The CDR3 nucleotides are TGTGCCAGCAGCCAAGGTCTTCTCTATAATTCACCCCTCCACTTT.

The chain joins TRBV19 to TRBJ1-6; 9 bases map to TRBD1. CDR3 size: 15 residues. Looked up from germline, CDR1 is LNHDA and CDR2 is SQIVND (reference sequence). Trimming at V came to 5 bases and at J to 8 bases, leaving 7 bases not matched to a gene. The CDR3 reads CASSQPGQGYSPLHF. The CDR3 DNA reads TGTGCCAGTAGTCAACCGGGACAGGGTTATTCACCCCTCCACTTT.

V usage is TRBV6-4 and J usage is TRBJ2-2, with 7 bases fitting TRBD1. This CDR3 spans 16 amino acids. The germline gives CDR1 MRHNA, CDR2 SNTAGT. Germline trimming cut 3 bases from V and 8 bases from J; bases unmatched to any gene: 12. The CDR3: CASSEDPGGQLGELFF. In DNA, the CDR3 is TGTGCCAGCAGTGAGGATCCAGGGGGTCAACTGGGGGAGCTGTTTTTT.